These 8 T cell receptor beta chains share one sample of origin, sequenced in a study of cytomegalovirus exposure and HLA in healthy donors. PCR employed 60 Vbeta and 13 Jbeta primers. Clones were sequenced by immunoSEQ multiplex PCR, and TCRdb holds only the in-frame ones, with some missing. The table records 150,000 to 200,000 clones, around 75% of them present only once. The sample consisted of PBMCs. The source of these receptors is a male donor in good health and CMV-seronegative.

The chain joins TRBV28 to TRBJ2-7; 7 bases are shared with TRBD2. Germline loops: CDR1 MDHEN, CDR2 SYDVKM. V shed 3 bases and J 3 bases; nucleotides not matched to a gene: 8. The CDR3 consists of 15 residues. The chain's CDR3 is CASSLASGMGYEQYF. CDR3 nucleotides: TGTGCCAGCAGTTTGGCCAGCGGGATGGGCTACGAGCAGTACTTC.

CDR3 sequence: CASSLAEGGGPDTQYF. CDR3 DNA sequence: TGCGCCAGCAGCTTGGCGGAAGGGGGGGGGCCTGATACGCAGTATTTT. This chain connects TRBV5-1 to TRBJ2-3, with D tentatively TRBD2 (7 bases). Trimming left V 0 bases short and J 6 bases short, with 17 bases between. The germline gives CDR1 SGHRS, CDR2 YFSETQ. The CDR3 runs 16 residues.

In the case of this clone: Mismatch with germline at one junction end may stem from a read error. The V and J genes are TRBV7-9 and TRBJ2-5; a weak D match, TRBD2 (5 bases). CDR1 and CDR2 from the germline V gene are SEHNR and FQNEAQ (reference sequence). The CDR3 consists of 13 residues. For the CDR3, the DNA is TGTTCCAGCAGCCCCCGGGGAAAAGAGACCCAGTACTTC. It is translated as CSSSPRGKETQYF.

The V gene is TRBV28, the J gene TRBJ1-3; D remains ambiguous. CDR1 MDHEN and CDR2 SYDVKM come from the germline V gene. V was pared by 6 bases and J by 0 bases, with 12 bases between. This CDR3 is 15 amino acids long. CDR3 bases: TGTGCCAGCAGCCCAGGAACGAGCTCTGGAAACACCATATATTTT. Its translation is CASSPGTSSGNTIYF.

V gene TRBV6-5 combines with J gene TRBJ2-7; D may be TRBD2 (7 bases). V was pared by 2 bases and J by 1 base, with 12 bases between. CDR1 and CDR2 (germline): MNHEY, SVGAGI. This CDR3 spans 15 amino acids. The CDR3 here is CASSYRRGRSYEQYF. CDR3 in DNA: TGTGCCAGCAGTTACAGGCGGGGGCGTTCCTACGAGCAGTACTTC.

This chain uses TRBV7-9 with TRBJ2-5, with TRBD2 matching 7 bases. The DNA matches TRBJ2-7 better at its end, which makes the J call doubtful. Looked up from germline, CDR1 is SEHNR and CDR2 is FQNEAQ (reference sequence). The CDR3 loop spans 13 amino acids. The CDR3 region is CASTGGPMNEQYF. The CDR3 coding sequence is TGTGCCAGCACGGGAGGACCGATGAACGAGCAGTACTTC.

This sequence joins TRBV14 and TRBJ2-1; 10 bases match TRBD1. Germline values: CDR1 SGHDN, CDR2 FVKESK. With V trimmed by 4 bases and J by 6 bases, 6 bases remained unmatched. The CDR3 sequence is 15 residues long. CDR3 sequence: CASSRGQGWGNEQFF. The CDR3 DNA reads TGTGCCAGCAGCCGGGGACAGGGGTGGGGCAATGAGCAGTTCTTC.

J is TRBJ2-7 and V is TRBV11-2; 13 bases line up with TRBD2. Germline CDR1 and CDR2: SGHAT and FQNNGV. The CDR3 has 17 amino acids. V was pared by 7 bases and J by 4 bases, with 13 bases of the junction left unmatched. CDR3 amino acids: CASTSLGLAGVKYEQYF. The DNA of the CDR3 is TGTGCCAGCACCTCACTAGGACTAGCGGGAGTAAAATACGAGCAGTACTTC.